The 10 T cell receptor beta chains in this list originate from one sample, sequenced in a study of blood T cell repertoires in COVID-19. The method was immunoSEQ multiplex PCR; TCRdb's version includes in-frame clones alone and lacks a portion of them. This sample carries 200,000 to 250,000 clones, about 90% of them seen once, and the ten largest clones take around 0.8%. Sequenced: PBMCs or T cells enriched from blood (not recorded which). These receptors originate from a man in his fifties or sixties who had been exposed to COVID-19.

The chain employs TRBV7-3 and TRBJ2-6; 7 nucleotides align to TRBD1. V was clipped by 5 bases and J by 1 base; unmatched bases: 8. CDR1 and CDR2 from the germline V gene are SGHTA and FQGTGA. CDR3 size: 17 residues. CDR3 region: CASSLRDRPSGANVLTF. The CDR3 DNA follows: TGTGCCAGCAGCCTCCGGGACAGACCGTCTGGGGCCAACGTCCTGACTTTC.

The chain carries TRBV7-2 and TRBJ2-1; D is perhaps TRBD2 (5 bases). Trimming removed 5 bases from V and 9 bases from J, with 11 bases in between. Germline CDR1 and CDR2: SGHTA and FQGNSA. This CDR3 contains 12 residues. CDR3 residues: CASSHWRSEQFF. CDR3 nucleotides: TGTGCCAGCAGCCACTGGAGGAGTGAGCAGTTCTTC.

The V call is TRBV18, the J call TRBJ1-1; D may be TRBD1 (6 bases). Germline CDR1 and CDR2: KGHSH and LQKENI. CDR3 length: 14 residues. V shed 4 bases and J shed 1 base, with 10 bases lying between them. CDR3 in amino acids: CASSLLDRNTEAFF. The CDR3 nucleotides read TGTGCCAGCTCACTGCTGGACAGGAACACTGAAGCTTTCTTT. The full variable domain, completed using reference TRBV18 and TRBJ1-1, is NAGVMQNPRHLVRRRGQEARLRCSPMKGHSHVYWYRQLPEEGLKFMVYLQKENIIDESGMPKERFSAEFPKEGPSILRIQQVVRGDSAAYFCASSLLDRNTEAFFGQGTRLTVV.

The chain couples TRBV3-1 (or the pseudogene TRBV3-2) to TRBJ2-2; TRBD1 matches at 11 bases. J was trimmed by 3 bases and V by 1 base; bases with no gene match: 4. Germline lookup yields CDR1 LGHDT and CDR2 YNNKEL (reference sequence). This CDR3 comprises 17 residues. DNA for the CDR3: TGTGCCAGCAGCCAAGTTTCGGGACAGGGGGACACCGGGGAGCTGTTTTTT. It yields the protein CASSQVSGQGDTGELFF.

This chain connects TRBV3-1 (or the pseudogene TRBV3-2) to TRBJ2-1; 8 nucleotides align to TRBD2. Germline CDR1 LGHDT, CDR2 YNNKEL (reference sequence). The ends lost 5 bases at V and 9 bases at J; junction bases unmatched: 9. The CDR3 is 14 residues long. The CDR3 DNA sequence: TGTGCCAGCAGCGTGGTGGGCGGGGGGATTGAGCAGTTCTTC. Residues: CASSVVGGGIEQFF.

The chain uses TRBV7-9 and TRBJ2-7; D gene ambiguous. V shed 2 bases and J shed 0 bases, with 11 bases lying between them. This CDR3 comprises 15 residues. Germline loops: CDR1 SEHNR, CDR2 FQNEAQ (reference sequence). CDR3 DNA: TGTGCCAGCAGCTTACGAAGCGCGTCCTCCTACGAGCAGTACTTC. This translates into CASSLRSASSYEQYF.

This chain joins TRBV5-6 and TRBJ1-5; D call uncertain. There are 12 residues in the CDR3. Germline loops: CDR1 SGHDT, CDR2 YYEEEE. Between the trimmed V and J ends, which lost 3 bases and 4 bases, there was a span of 5 bases. The CDR3 DNA follows: TGTGCCAGCAGCTACAGTAATCAGCCCCAGCATTTT. Translated, it gives CASSYSNQPQHF.

The V gene is TRBV5-1, the J gene TRBJ1-1; TRBD1 matches at 11 bases. The germline V gene encodes CDR1 SGHRS and CDR2 YFSETQ. The V segment lost 3 bases and the J segment 4 bases; nucleotides outside the gene matches: 5. The length of the CDR3 is 15 residues. The CDR3 is CASSWDRGGGTEAFF. In nucleotides, the CDR3 is TGCGCCAGCAGCTGGGACAGGGGGGGTGGCACTGAAGCTTTCTTT.

For the CDR3, the DNA is TGTGCCAGCAGTTCGACAGACAATGAAAAACTGTTTTTT. This codes for CASSSTDNEKLFF. The chain couples TRBV27 to TRBJ1-4; a weak D match, TRBD1 (5 bases). The germline V and J ends were trimmed by 4 bases and 5 bases, with 8 bases remaining between them. The CDR3 spans 13 residues. Germline loops: CDR1 MNHEY, CDR2 SMNVEV (reference sequence).

J is TRBJ2-2 and V is TRBV6-5, with a weak D call TRBD2 (6 bases). V lost 6 bases and J 4 bases, leaving 15 bases between the germline ends. The germline CDR1 and CDR2 sequences are MNHEY and SVGAGI. The length of the CDR3 is 15 residues. The CDR3 loop reads CASRRDLGITGELFF. The CDR3 region has the DNA TGTGCCAGCAGACGGGACTTGGGTATCACCGGGGAGCTGTTTTTT.